The 14 T cell receptor beta chains below come from one sample, sequenced in a study of cytomegalovirus exposure and HLA in healthy donors. 13 Jbeta primers and 60 Vbeta primers were used for the PCR. Profiled with immunoSEQ multiplex PCR; TCRdb holds only in-frame clones, not every one. The sample carries 280,000 or so clones, around nine tenths recorded once. The sequencing sample was made of PBMCs. The source of these receptors is a young woman in good health and CMV-seronegative.

The chain recombines TRBV5-4 with TRBJ2-2, with a weak D call TRBD1 (6 bases). Trimming took off 2 bases at V and 6 bases at J, with 8 bases between the two ends. Germline-derived CDR1 and CDR2 are SGHNT and YYREEE (reference sequence). This CDR3 spans 13 amino acids. CDR3 residues: CASSFGGPGELFF. In DNA, the CDR3 is TGTGCCAGCAGCTTTGGGGGCCCCGGGGAGCTGTTTTTT.

J is TRBJ2-1 and V is TRBV6-5, with D perhaps matching TRBD2 (5 bases). The CDR3 loop spans 13 amino acids. V was trimmed by 5 bases and J by 7 bases, leaving 12 bases between them. CDR1 MNHEY and CDR2 SVGAGI come from the germline V gene. CDR3 residues: CASSDGLLNEQFF. In DNA form, the CDR3 reads TGTGCCAGCAGTGACGGACTCCTTAATGAGCAGTTCTTC.

The chain employs TRBV4-1 and TRBJ1-3; tentative D call: TRBD1 (6 bases). V lost 4 bases and J 0 bases, leaving 13 bases between the germline ends. Germline V gene data show CDR1 as MGHRA and CDR2 as YSYEKL. This CDR3 is 16 amino acids long. The CDR3 region is CASSPSGQSSGNTIYF. Here the CDR3 DNA reads TGCGCCAGCAGCCCTTCCGGACAGAGCTCTGGAAACACCATATATTTT.

The chain uses TRBV6-5 and TRBJ2-1; 9 bases fit TRBD2. From germline, CDR1 is MNHEY and CDR2 SVGAGI. CDR3 length: 14 amino acids. The trim removed 11 bases at V and 6 bases at J, leaving 11 bases unmatched. In DNA, the CDR3 is TGTGCCCGCGGGAGGGAGAAATTTGCCAATGAGCAGTTCTTC. It translates to CARGREKFANEQFF.

This rearrangement joins TRBV2 to TRBJ2-1; TRBD2 aligns across 7 bases. This CDR3 comprises 14 residues. Germline loops: CDR1 SNHLY, CDR2 FYNNEI. With V trimmed by 6 bases and J by 0 bases, 2 bases remained unmatched. CDR3 residues: CASSLAASYNEQFF. The CDR3 nucleotides are TGTGCCAGCAGCCTAGCGGCCTCCTACAATGAGCAGTTCTTC.

This chain uses TRBV11-1 with TRBJ2-1; 11 bases map to TRBD2. The germline gives CDR1 SGHAT, CDR2 FQDESV (reference sequence). The CDR3 runs 15 residues. The V gene end was trimmed by 1 base and the J gene end by 10 bases; junction bases not matched to a gene: 6. This CDR3 reads CASSLGVAGGPEQFF. The CDR3 DNA reads as TGTGCCAGCAGCTTAGGGGTAGCGGGGGGGCCAGAGCAGTTCTTC. Full variable domain (outside the CDR3, taken from reference TRBV11-1 and TRBJ2-1): EAEVAQSPRYKITEKSQAVAFWCDPISGHATLYWYRQILGQGPELLVQFQDESVVDDSQLPKDRFSAERLKGVDSTLKIQPAELGDSAMYLCASSLGVAGGPEQFFGPGTRLTVL.

As for this clone: At the DNA level, this CDR3 is encoded by other sequences in the same sample as well. The CDR3 coding sequence is TGCGCCAGCAGCTTGGGACTGAACACCGGGGAGCTGTTTTTT. This translates into CASSLGLNTGELFF. The rearrangement joins TRBV5-1 to TRBJ2-2; unclear D gene. Per the germline V gene, CDR1 is SGHRS and CDR2 is YFSETQ. This CDR3 spans 14 amino acids. V was cut by 0 bases and J by 1 base, with 4 bases left in between.

V and J are TRBV5-1 and TRBJ2-7; TRBD1 is a possible D gene (6 bases). The CDR3 extends over 14 amino acids. Germline CDR1 and CDR2: SGHRS and YFSETQ. The V end was cut by 2 bases, the J end by 3 bases, with 12 bases between. The CDR3 nucleotides read TGCGCCAGCAGCTTAGTTACAGGGTACTACGAGCAGTACTTC. This sequence encodes CASSLVTGYYEQYF.

CDR3 nucleotides: TGCGCCAGCAGTCAATCGTGCGGCGGATGGGGGGGGTCCTACAATGAGCAGTTCTTC. It specifies CASSQSCGGWGGSYNEQFF. V gene TRBV23-1 combines with J gene TRBJ2-1; 7 bases match TRBD2. TRBV23-1 is recorded as an ORF, its role being uncertain. Trimming cost V 0 bases and J 1 base; bases outside gene matches: 12. The CDR3 extends over 19 amino acids.

The rearrangement links TRBV5-6 to TRBJ1-1; D might be TRBD1 (5 bases). Looked up from germline, CDR1 is SGHDT and CDR2 is YYEEEE. With 4 bases removed from V and 0 bases from J, the gap between germline ends came to 13 bases. The CDR3 loop spans 15 amino acids. The CDR3 nucleotides are TGTGCCAGCAGCCGCAGGGTAACAATGAACACTGAAGCTTTCTTT. It codes for CASSRRVTMNTEAFF.

The chain joins TRBV11-3 to TRBJ2-1; 14 nucleotides agree with TRBD2. After removal of 1 base from V and 5 bases from J, the junction contained 4 bases not matched to a gene. The CDR3 covers 17 residues. CDR1 SGHNT and CDR2 YENEEA come from the germline V gene. CDR3 loop: CASSLGLAGGVDNEQFF. CDR3 coding DNA: TGTGCCAGCAGCTTAGGACTAGCGGGGGGGGTAGACAATGAGCAGTTCTTC.

This chain links TRBV10-3 with TRBJ2-2, with D possibly being TRBD1 (6 bases). Germline CDR1 is ENHRY and CDR2 is SYGVKD. V gave up 10 bases and J gave up 2 bases, with 17 bases separating them. CDR3 length equals 15 residues. The CDR3 loop reads CATKAGTLNTGELFF. The CDR3 DNA is TGTGCCACCAAGGCCGGGACACTAAACACCGGGGAGCTGTTTTTT.

The chain has TRBV7-3 and TRBJ2-3; D might be TRBD2 (5 bases). The V gene lost 2 bases and the J gene lost 1 base, with 19 bases spanning the gap. Germline V CDR1 and CDR2: SGHTA, FQGTGA. The CDR3 is made up of 18 amino acids. CDR3 nucleotides: TGTGCCAGCAGCTTAGGGTTCGGCGGGCCTCCCGGCACAGATACGCAGTATTTT. Encoded protein: CASSLGFGGPPGTDTQYF.

The chain carries TRBV10-3 and TRBJ2-3, with a weak D call TRBD2 (5 bases). V was clipped by 2 bases and J by 4 bases, with 16 bases between them. The CDR3 sequence is 16 residues long. Per the germline V gene, CDR1 is ENHRY and CDR2 is SYGVKD. The CDR3: CAISEEAGLAADTQYF. As DNA, the CDR3 is TGTGCCATCAGTGAGGAGGCGGGTTTGGCGGCAGATACGCAGTATTTT.